This TCR beta chain appears in the sequencing data of a study of radiotherapy plus CTLA-4 blockade in lung cancer. V gave up 7 bases and J gave up 14 bases, with 9 bases separating them. CDR3 length: 10 residues. CDR1 and CDR2 from the germline V gene are MRHNA and SNTAGT. This clone came up a few times. Libraries were prepared by immunoSEQ multiplex PCR; TCRdb keeps only in-frame clonotypes and omits some of them. Among 71,000 or so clones listed, around 90% were seen once. The V call is TRBV6-4, the J call TRBJ1-6; D not certain. This receptor was obtained from a human donor with non-small cell lung cancer who had stable disease on radiotherapy plus ipilimumab. Specimen: peripheral blood, collected from a patient treated with radiotherapy plus ipilimumab. Written as DNA, the CDR3 is TGTGCCAGCACGCGAGCATCCCTCCACTTT. This sequence encodes CASTRASLHF.